The 29 T cell receptor beta chains given below trace back to one sample, sequenced in a study of blood T cell repertoires in COVID-19. Using immunoSEQ multiplex PCR, the repertoire was profiled, and TCRdb retains in-frame clones only, with some absent. The data contain over 100,000 clones, roughly three quarters of them singletons. The sample taken for sequencing was peripheral blood. The receptors here all came from a woman over 75 with acute or convalescent COVID-19.

V is TRBV6-6 and J is TRBJ1-4; 7 bases match TRBD1. The V and J ends lost 5 bases and 3 bases, in that order; junction bases with no gene match: 6. The CDR3 runs 15 residues. Germline V CDR1 and CDR2: MNHNY, SVGAGI (reference sequence). Written as DNA, the CDR3 is TGTGCCAGCAGTCCACAGGGGTTGTCTAATGAAAAACTGTTTTTT. It specifies CASSPQGLSNEKLFF.

The V gene is TRBV10-3, the J gene TRBJ2-7; TRBD1 matches at 12 bases. This CDR3 comprises 15 residues. Trimming cost V 2 bases and J 4 bases; bases outside gene matches: 3. From germline, CDR1 is ENHRY and CDR2 SYGVKD. The CDR3 nucleotides read TGTGCCATCAGTGAGGGGACAGGGGGCTTGTACGAGCAGTACTTC. This translates into CAISEGTGGLYEQYF.

This rearrangement joins TRBV28 to TRBJ2-7, with 7 bases lining up with TRBD2. CDR3 length equals 11 residues. Germline assignment: CDR1 MDHEN and CDR2 SYDVKM. The junction had 3 bases not matched to a gene; V was cut back by 11 bases and J by 2 bases. The CDR3 loop is CAAGDAYEQYF. DNA of the CDR3: TGTGCCGCGGGGGACGCCTACGAGCAGTACTTC. The whole variable domain, remainder taken from reference TRBV28 and TRBJ2-7, is DVKVTQSSRYLVKRTGEKVFLECVQDMDHENMFWYRQDPGLGLRLIYFSYDVKMKEKGDIPEGYSVSREKKERFSLILESASTNQTSMYLCAAGDAYEQYFGPGTRLTVT.

J is TRBJ1-2 and V is TRBV12-3 or TRBV12-4; D not certain. The CDR3 spans 13 residues. V lost 3 bases and J lost 9, with 14 bases in between. The CDR3 DNA is TGTGCCAGCAGTTTTGGTCGCCGGGGTCGCTACACCTTC. Its translation: CASSFGRRGRYTF.

Only a few counts were recorded for this clone. The rearrangement joins TRBV11-2 to TRBJ1-3, with TRBD1 matching over 8 bases. CDR3 size: 15 residues. The germline CDR1 and CDR2 sequences are SGHAT and FQNNGV. The J segment lost 2 bases and the V segment lost 4 bases, leaving 4 bases of the junction unmatched. CDR3 sequence (DNA): TGTGCCAGCAGCTACGGACAGGGCCCTGGAAACACCATATATTTT. It encodes CASSYGQGPGNTIYF.

A remark on this clone: One junction end does not reproduce the germline sequence, and a read error may be involved. This chain joins TRBV4-1 and TRBJ1-4, with D possibly TRBD1 on 6 matching bases. The V gene's germline CDR1 is MGHRA and CDR2 YSYEKL. The CDR3 runs 15 residues. The CDR3 region is CASNQEGHFNEKLFF. The CDR3 coding sequence is TGCGCCAGCAACCAAGAGGGACACTTTAATGAAAAACTGTTTTTT.

The V call is TRBV30, the J call TRBJ1-2; no reliable D call. Germline-derived CDR1 and CDR2 are GTSNPN and SVGIG (reference sequence). The CDR3 runs 16 residues. Trimming stripped 1 base from V and 4 bases from J, with 19 bases between. CDR3 bases: TGTGCCTGGAGTGCACCTCTTCGAGAAAGGAGCTATGGCTACACCTTC. It yields the protein CAWSAPLRERSYGYTF.

The genes are TRBV7-2 and TRBJ2-7; 10 bases line up with TRBD2. J lost 12 bases, V lost 5 bases, and 13 bases had no gene match. This CDR3 comprises 14 residues. The germline gives CDR1 SGHTA, CDR2 FQGNSA. CDR3 residues: CASSRGLAGDRLYF. In DNA, the CDR3 is TGTGCCAGCAGCCGGGGGCTAGCGGGAGATAGACTGTACTTC.

The V call is TRBV27, the J call TRBJ2-7; possible D gene TRBD1, 5 bases. Germline CDR1 and CDR2: MNHEY and SMNVEV (reference sequence). The CDR3 spans 16 residues. The V gene lost 5 bases and the J gene lost 4 bases, with 21 bases spanning the gap. The CDR3 region is CASSPPPAQRGYEQYF. The CDR3 region has the DNA TGTGCCAGCAGTCCCCCCCCCGCCCAAAGGGGTTACGAGCAGTACTTC.

V usage is TRBV11-3 and J usage is TRBJ2-3; TRBD2 matches at 15 bases. V gave up 4 bases and J gave up 4 bases; unmatched junction bases: 3. Per the germline V gene, CDR1 is SGHNT and CDR2 is YENEEA. This CDR3 spans 16 amino acids. The CDR3 region has the DNA TGTGCCAGCAGCTGGACTAGCGGGAGGGCCCCAGATACGCAGTATTTT. It is translated as CASSWTSGRAPDTQYF.

The gene calls are TRBV6-2 or TRBV6-3 and TRBJ2-1; TRBD2 aligns across 12 bases. Germline V gives CDR1 MNHEY, CDR2 SVGEGT. The CDR3 sequence is 17 residues long. V was pared by 4 bases and J by 3 bases, with 7 bases of the junction left unmatched. The CDR3 DNA follows: TGTGCCAGCAGTTCCCGACTAGCGGGAGACGTCTACAATGAGCAGTTCTTC. Its translation: CASSSRLAGDVYNEQFF.

Concerning this clone: Other DNA sequences in the sample encode the same CDR3. The rearrangement joins TRBV19 to TRBJ1-5; 8 positions match TRBD1. CDR3 length: 14 amino acids. Germline V gives CDR1 LNHDA, CDR2 SQIVND (reference sequence). V gave up 3 bases and J gave up 7 bases; unmatched junction bases: 5. The CDR3 sequence is CASSIGQGGQPQHF. The CDR3 DNA is TGTGCCAGTAGTATCGGACAGGGCGGGCAGCCCCAGCATTTT. Combining the CDR3 with reference TRBV19 and TRBJ1-5 gives the whole variable domain DGGITQSPKYLFRKEGQNVTLSCEQNLNHDAMYWYRQDPGQGLRLIYYSQIVNDFQKGDIAEGYSVSREKKESFPLTVTSAQKNPTAFYLCASSIGQGGQPQHFGDGTRLSIL.

This clone was seen only a few times. The chain is built from TRBV6-5 and TRBJ1-1, with D possibly TRBD1 on 6 matching bases. The CDR3 consists of 14 residues. Germline V CDR1 and CDR2: MNHEY, SVGAGI. The V gene lost 5 bases and the J gene lost 6 bases, with 16 bases spanning the gap. The CDR3 region is CASSPPQGEAEAFF. The DNA of the CDR3 is TGTGCCAGCAGTCCCCCACAGGGAGAGGCTGAAGCTTTCTTT.

V and J are TRBV25-1 and TRBJ1-1, with 7 bases identical to TRBD1. The germline CDR1 and CDR2 sequences are MGHDK and SYGVNS. This CDR3 has 13 residues. V lost 6 bases and J lost 6; bases outside the gene matches: 7. The CDR3 reads CASRLTGVAEAFF. The CDR3 DNA follows: TGTGCCAGCAGGCTCACAGGGGTGGCTGAAGCTTTCTTT.

As to this clone: Other DNA sequences in the sample encode the same CDR3. The chain is built from TRBV7-6 and TRBJ1-5; TRBD1 matches at 9 bases. This CDR3 has 15 residues. The germline gives CDR1 SGHVS, CDR2 FNYEAQ. V shed 0 bases and J 5 bases; nucleotides not matched to a gene: 2. The CDR3 nucleotides are TGTGCCAGCAGCTTAGCCACAGGGGGCGATCAGCCCCAGCATTTT. Protein: CASSLATGGDQPQHF.

The rearrangement joins TRBV29-1 to TRBJ2-3; weak D call: TRBD2 (6 bases). CDR3 length: 13 residues. The germline CDR1 and CDR2 sequences are SQVTM and ANQGSEA. V shed 6 bases and J shed 6 bases, with 16 bases lying between them. The CDR3 loop is CSVGGRTMDTQYF. The CDR3 nucleotides are TGCAGCGTGGGGGGACGGACGATGGATACGCAGTATTTT.

The V gene is TRBV3-1 (or the pseudogene TRBV3-2), the J gene TRBJ1-4, with D tentatively TRBD1 (6 bases). The germline V gene has CDR1 LGHDT and CDR2 YNNKEL (reference sequence). Trimming left V 6 bases short and J 8 bases short, with 19 bases between. The CDR3 consists of 15 residues. As DNA, the CDR3 is TGTGCCAGCAGTCCCGACAAGACGGGGGGCGAAAAACTGTTTTTT. Translated: CASSPDKTGGEKLFF.

This clone was detected only once. The V and J genes are TRBV18 and TRBJ1-1; TRBD1 aligns across 11 bases. Germline CDR1 reads KGHSH; CDR2 reads LQKENI. The junction had 4 bases not matched to a gene; V was cut back by 2 bases and J by 5 bases. The CDR3 contains 15 residues. The CDR3: CASSPTGQGATEAFF. In nucleotides, the CDR3 is TGTGCCAGCTCACCAACTGGACAGGGGGCAACTGAAGCTTTCTTT.

This clone turned up a few times. The J gene is TRBJ2-1, the V gene TRBV6-2 or TRBV6-3, with 8 bases lining up with TRBD1. The CDR3 loop spans 13 amino acids. Germline V CDR1 and CDR2: MNHEY, SVGEGT. The V gene end was trimmed by 5 bases and the J gene end by 5 bases; junction bases not matched to a gene: 2. CDR3 DNA: TGTGCCAGCAGTCGGGACAGGAACAATGAGCAGTTCTTC. It is translated as CASSRDRNNEQFF.

About this clone: The identical CDR3 is also encoded by other nucleotide sequences in the sample. This chain connects TRBV19 to TRBJ2-7, with unresolved D. The CDR3 covers 14 residues. In germline, CDR1 is LNHDA, CDR2 SQIVND (reference sequence). V lost 2 bases and J 0 bases, leaving 8 bases between the germline ends. CDR3 DNA: TGTGCCAGTAGTATATCAGGTCCCTCCTACGAGCAGTACTTC. Translation: CASSISGPSYEQYF.

The V call is TRBV1, the J call TRBJ1-2; TRBD1 is taken as the D call from the table, unchecked against the DNA. TRBV1 constitutes a pseudogene. The CDR3 is 16 residues long. This chain's CDR3 is CTSSQITGDPNYGYTF. The DNA for the CDR3 is TGCACCAGCAGCCAGATAACAGGGGACCCTAACTATGGCTACACCTTC.

This chain links TRBV6-5 with TRBJ1-6; 8 nucleotides line up with TRBD1. The CDR3 length is 14 residues. The germline V gene encodes CDR1 MNHEY and CDR2 SVGAGI. V was pared by 5 bases and J by 10 bases, with 7 bases of the junction left unmatched. The CDR3 loop reads CASSRTGSRSPLHF. The CDR3, as DNA: TGTGCCAGCAGTCGGACAGGGTCCAGGTCACCCCTCCACTTT.

This sequence joins TRBV19 and TRBJ2-2; 9 bases are a match to TRBD1. Germline loops: CDR1 LNHDA, CDR2 SQIVND (reference sequence). The CDR3 spans 13 residues. With 8 bases clipped from V and 3 bases from J, the junction kept 1 base outside the gene matches. This CDR3 reads CASGTGHTGELFF. The CDR3 bases are TGTGCCAGTGGGACAGGGCACACCGGGGAGCTGTTTTTT.

The chain uses TRBV6-6 and TRBJ1-5, with unresolved D. Between the trimmed V and J ends, which lost 8 bases and 0 bases, there was a span of 14 bases. Per the germline V gene, CDR1 is MNHNY and CDR2 is SVGAGI (reference sequence). The CDR3 covers 15 residues. The CDR3 DNA reads as TGTGCCAGCGCCGGCAGGAAAGATAGCAATCAGCCCCAGCATTTT. Translating it yields CASAGRKDSNQPQHF.

V is TRBV18 and J is TRBJ1-5; maybe TRBD1 (5 bases). The CDR3 runs to 15 residues. V dropped 3 bases and J dropped 7 bases, with 16 bases sitting between them. Germline CDR1 and CDR2: KGHSH and LQKENI. Written as DNA, the CDR3 is TGTGCCAGCTCACCCTCCGGGGGGTTTATGCAGCCCCAGCATTTT. Translated: CASSPSGGFMQPQHF.

The V and J genes are TRBV20-1 and TRBJ2-4, with no clear D. V was pared by 3 bases and J by 0 bases, with 9 bases between. This CDR3 spans 14 amino acids. CDR1 DFQATT and CDR2 SNEGSKA come from the germline V gene (reference sequence). The chain's CDR3 is CSASRRLAKNIQYF. The CDR3 coding sequence is TGCAGTGCTAGTCGGAGACTAGCCAAAAACATTCAGTACTTC.

The chain carries TRBV2 and TRBJ2-7; D is perhaps TRBD1 (5 bases). Germline CDR1 is SNHLY and CDR2 is FYNNEI. The V gene lost 2 bases and the J gene lost 4 bases, with 12 bases spanning the gap. The CDR3 sequence is 14 residues long. CDR3 residues: CASSELGALYEQYF. The CDR3 DNA follows: TGTGCCAGCAGTGAACTAGGGGCCCTTTACGAGCAGTACTTC.

The CDR3 is CASSIEYSAGGFSPLHF. As DNA, the CDR3 is TGTGCCAGTAGTATTGAGTATTCGGCAGGGGGCTTTTCACCCCTCCACTTT. This chain links TRBV19 with TRBJ1-6, with 8 bases fitting TRBD1. Germline loops: CDR1 LNHDA, CDR2 SQIVND (reference sequence). Germline trimming cut 3 bases from V and 9 bases from J; bases unmatched to any gene: 13. The CDR3 is 17 residues long. The full variable domain, in which reference TRBV19 and TRBJ1-6 provide the parts outside the CDR3, is DGGITQSPKYLFRKEGQNVTLSCEQNLNHDAMYWYRQDPGQGLRLIYYSQIVNDFQKGDIAEGYSVSREKKESFPLTVTSAQKNPTAFYLCASSIEYSAGGFSPLHFGNGTRLTVT.

The chain couples TRBV7-2 to TRBJ2-7; 8 nucleotides agree with TRBD2. This CDR3 region has 15 residues. From germline, CDR1 is SGHTA and CDR2 FQGNSA. Trimming removed 2 bases from V and 7 bases from J; junction bases left unmatched: 10. The CDR3 loop reads CASSLSRGGLWEQYF. The CDR3 nucleotides are TGTGCCAGCAGCTTATCCCGGGGGGGTCTATGGGAGCAGTACTTC.